Given below is one T cell receptor (beta chain) in context. Losses at the gene ends were 6 bases for V and 4 bases for J; bases not matched to a gene: 16. Looked up from germline, CDR1 is MDHEN and CDR2 is SYDVKM. CDR3 size: 17 residues. These data come from a study of blood T cell repertoires in COVID-19. Overall study: Some COVID-19 samples were acute and others convalescent; all came from the United States, Italy and Spain. Nucleic acid was either cDNA or gDNA, and it came from T cells, B-cell-depleted T cells, or PBMCs.

In the original workflow: Estimates of nucleated cell counts were drawn from the amplification of reference gene primers. Only in-frame clones appear in the TCRdb table, and some are missing; sequencing was by immunoSEQ multiplex PCR. V, J and clone size reflect that table, while D and trimming were determined from the DNA. The profile covers 200,000 or so clones, with under 85% appearing a single time and about 6% taken by the ten largest. The specimen was peripheral blood. This TCR derives from a woman aged 40 to 50 with acute or convalescent COVID-19. This rearrangement joins TRBV28 to TRBJ2-7; 9 nucleotides line up with TRBD1. CDR3 residues: CASSHERDRDREYEQYF. For the CDR3, the DNA is TGTGCCAGCAGCCACGAGAGGGACAGGGACAGGGAATACGAGCAGTACTTC. Looking up the rest from reference TRBV28 and TRBJ2-7 gives the full variable domain: DVKVTQSSRYLVKRTGEKVFLECVQDMDHENMFWYRQDPGLGLRLIYFSYDVKMKEKGDIPEGYSVSREKKERFSLILESASTNQTSMYLCASSHERDRDREYEQYFGPGTRLTVT.